Presented here are 30 T cell receptor beta chains from one specimen sequenced in a study of T cell changes during pregnancy in multiple sclerosis. Sequencing was performed with immunoSEQ multiplex PCR; in TCRdb, only in-frame clones are kept and a portion is missing. The table includes around 63,000 clones, over 80% detected once. The material sequenced was CD8+ T cells from peripheral blood mononuclear cells, taken in the third trimester of pregnancy. The source of these receptors is a female donor in good health, enrolled as a control in a pregnancy study.

The V gene is TRBV9, the J gene TRBJ2-3; 7 nucleotides agree with TRBD2. V was clipped by 2 bases and J by 2 bases; unmatched bases: 5. The CDR3 extends over 15 amino acids. Germline lookup yields CDR1 SGDLS and CDR2 YYNGEE. The CDR3 DNA reads TGTGCCAGCAGCGTTGGGGCGGGGGACACAGATACGCAGTATTTT. Its translation: CASSVGAGDTDTQYF.

This clone is medium-sized (0.01 to 0.1%). The V call is TRBV2, the J call TRBJ1-2, with D perhaps TRBD1 (5 bases). V lost 6 bases to trimming and J lost 5 bases, with 19 bases between them. The CDR3 spans 15 residues. Germline V gives CDR1 SNHLY, CDR2 FYNNEI. The CDR3 nucleotides are TGTGCCAGCAGCCTCGACTCGACAGCCCTTTATGGCTACACCTTC. Protein sequence: CASSLDSTALYGYTF.

The chain combines TRBV14 with TRBJ1-4; a possible D gene is TRBD1 (5 bases). V was shortened by 0 bases and J by 0 bases, with 11 bases between the two germline ends. Germline values: CDR1 SGHDN, CDR2 FVKESK. The CDR3 is 17 amino acids. The CDR3, as DNA: TGTGCCAGCAGCCAAGATTATCGGGGGGCAACTAATGAAAAACTGTTTTTT. It specifies CASSQDYRGATNEKLFF.

This clone was seen a single time. The V and J genes are TRBV4-2 and TRBJ2-1; tentatively, D is TRBD1 (5 bases). V dropped 0 bases and J dropped 8 bases, with 11 bases sitting between them. The CDR3 sequence is 14 residues long. The V gene's germline CDR1 is LGHNA and CDR2 YNFKEQ. The CDR3 loop is CASSQEKDIHEQFF. The CDR3 DNA sequence: TGTGCCAGCAGCCAAGAGAAGGACATACATGAGCAGTTCTTC.

The count of this clone is one. The J gene is TRBJ2-3, the V gene TRBV9, with TRBD1 as a possible D gene (6 bases). Germline assignment: CDR1 SGDLS and CDR2 YYNGEE. V lost 3 bases to trimming and J lost 2 bases, with 10 bases between them. CDR3 size: 14 residues. Here the CDR3 reads CASSGRDNTDTQYF. In DNA form, the CDR3 reads TGTGCCAGCAGCGGCCGGGACAACACAGATACGCAGTATTTT.

This chain connects TRBV7-9 to TRBJ1-5; D is undetermined. CDR3 length: 13 residues. CDR1 and CDR2 (germline): SEHNR, FQNEAQ (reference sequence). Trimming left V 5 bases short and J 4 bases short, with 9 bases between. The CDR3 nucleotides read TGTGCCAGCAGCACCGACGGGAATCAGCCCCAGCATTTT. Translating gives CASSTDGNQPQHF. The whole variable domain, remainder taken from reference TRBV7-9 and TRBJ1-5, is DTGVSQNPRHKITKRGQNVTFRCDPISEHNRLYWYRQTLGQGPEFLTYFQNEAQLEKSRLLSDRFSAERPKGSFSTLEIQRTEQGDSAMYLCASSTDGNQPQHFGDGTRLSIL.

V gene TRBV6-5 combines with J gene TRBJ2-1; D may be TRBD2 (7 bases). This CDR3 has 16 amino acids. CDR1 and CDR2 from the germline V gene are MNHEY and SVGAGI. Deletions cut 2 bases from V and 5 bases from J, with 16 bases between. The CDR3 sequence is CASSYGAGADNNEQFF. In DNA, the CDR3 is TGTGCCAGCAGTTACGGTGCGGGGGCCGACAACAATGAGCAGTTCTTC.

The chain combines TRBV2 with TRBJ2-5, with D possibly being TRBD2 (6 bases). V was clipped by 5 bases and J by 4 bases, with 20 bases between them. Germline CDR1 SNHLY, CDR2 FYNNEI. The CDR3 length is 16 residues. The CDR3 DNA follows: TGTGCCAGCAGTACATCGGACTGGCGGGGTTTAGAGACCCAGTACTTC. Translated, it gives CASSTSDWRGLETQYF. The whole variable domain, remainder taken from reference TRBV2 and TRBJ2-5, is EPEVTQTPSHQVTQMGQEVILRCVPISNHLYFYWYRQILGQKVEFLVSFYNNEISEKSEIFDDQFSVERPDGSNFTLKIRSTKLEDSAMYFCASSTSDWRGLETQYFGPGTRLLVL.

The genes are TRBV7-3 and TRBJ2-1; 9 nucleotides line up with TRBD2. Trimming removed 5 bases from V and 6 bases from J; junction bases left unmatched: 11. The germline V gene encodes CDR1 SGHTA and CDR2 FQGTGA. This CDR3 comprises 16 residues. CDR3 sequence reads: CASSPVWAGGPNEQFF. CDR3 coding DNA: TGTGCCAGCAGCCCCGTGTGGGCGGGGGGGCCCAATGAGCAGTTCTTC.

V is TRBV4-3 and J is TRBJ2-5; D is unresolved. CDR3 length: 15 residues. The V gene lost 0 bases and the J gene lost 1 base, with 9 bases spanning the gap. CDR1 LGHNA and CDR2 YSLEER come from the germline V gene. For the CDR3, the DNA is TGCGCCAGCAGCCAAGATTACTCCTCCCAAGAGACCCAGTACTTC. This codes for CASSQDYSSQETQYF.

The V gene is TRBV7-9, the J gene TRBJ2-7; a possible D gene is TRBD2 (6 bases). CDR3 size: 15 residues. The V gene's germline CDR1 is SEHNR and CDR2 FQNEAQ (reference sequence). V was clipped by 4 bases and J by 2 bases, with 15 bases between them. CDR3: CASSSGGTPPYEQYF. In DNA, the CDR3 is TGTGCCAGCAGCTCAGGCGGGACCCCTCCCTACGAGCAGTACTTC.

The chain links TRBV6-6 to TRBJ2-5; 10 nucleotides match TRBD1. Germline V lookup: CDR1 MNHNY, CDR2 SVGAGI (reference sequence). J lost 5 bases, V lost 5 bases, and 8 bases had no gene match. The CDR3 is 15 amino acids. CDR3 protein: CASSPWTGGRETQYF. The CDR3 DNA reads as TGTGCCAGCAGTCCCTGGACAGGGGGAAGGGAGACCCAGTACTTC.

This chain connects TRBV27 to TRBJ1-3; no clear D gene. The length of the CDR3 is 16 residues. The germline V gene encodes CDR1 MNHEY and CDR2 SMNVEV (reference sequence). V lost 0 bases, J lost 0 bases, and 9 bases lay in between. The CDR3 DNA reads as TGTGCCAGCAGTTTATCGAGTCCGGTCTCTGGAAACACCATATATTTT. Residues: CASSLSSPVSGNTIYF.

This rearrangement joins TRBV5-8 to TRBJ2-7; TRBD1 agrees at 8 bases. The V gene's germline CDR1 is SGHTS and CDR2 YDEGEE. The V and J ends lost 4 bases and 2 bases, in that order; junction bases with no gene match: 14. This CDR3 has 17 amino acids. CDR3: CASSPEEMGQATYEQYF. Here the CDR3 DNA reads TGTGCCAGCAGCCCGGAAGAGATGGGACAGGCCACCTACGAGCAGTACTTC. Filled out from reference TRBV5-8 and TRBJ2-7, the complete variable domain reads EAGVTQSPTHLIKTRGQQATLRCSPISGHTSVYWYQQALGLGLQFLLWYDEGEERNRGNFPPRFSGRQFPNYSSELNVNALELEDSALYLCASSPEEMGQATYEQYFGPGTRLTVT.

The chain combines TRBV30 with TRBJ2-7; TRBD2 is a possible D gene (5 bases). This CDR3 is 12 amino acids long. Germline V gives CDR1 GTSNPN, CDR2 SVGIG (reference sequence). With 2 bases removed from V and 1 base from J, the gap between germline ends came to 6 bases. As DNA, the CDR3 is TGTGCCTGGAGTCGGGATTCCTACGAGCAGTACTTC. Translating gives CAWSRDSYEQYF.

With respect to this clone: This sample includes further DNA sequences coding for the same CDR3. This chain links TRBV27 with TRBJ1-1, with D possibly TRBD1 on 6 matching bases. This CDR3 region has 13 residues. V was trimmed by 4 bases and J by 1 base, leaving 7 bases between them. Germline V lookup: CDR1 MNHEY, CDR2 SMNVEV (reference sequence). This chain's CDR3 is CASSWTANTEAFF. DNA for the CDR3: TGTGCCAGCAGTTGGACAGCGAACACTGAAGCTTTCTTT.

The rearrangement links TRBV7-2 to TRBJ2-7, with D hard to call. The V gene's germline CDR1 is SGHTA and CDR2 FQGNSA. V was shortened by 5 bases and J by 1 base, with 9 bases between the two germline ends. The CDR3 is 13 amino acids. CDR3: CASSDFPSYEQYF. CDR3 in DNA: TGTGCCAGCAGCGACTTTCCGTCCTACGAGCAGTACTTC.

The rearrangement links TRBV13 to TRBJ1-2; 8 bases are shared with TRBD1. The CDR3 consists of 18 residues. Germline CDR1 PRHDT, CDR2 FYEKMQ (reference sequence). Unmatched junction bases numbered 22, after V lost 5 bases and J lost 8 bases. The CDR3 region is CASSPSTGDEPAPGGYTF. The CDR3 nucleotides read TGTGCCAGCAGCCCATCGACAGGGGATGAACCCGCTCCGGGGGGCTACACCTTC. Filled out from reference TRBV13 and TRBJ1-2, the complete variable domain reads AAGVIQSPRHLIKEKRETATLKCYPIPRHDTVYWYQQGPGQDPQFLISFYEKMQSDKGSIPDRFSAQQFSDYHSELNMSSLELGDSALYFCASSPSTGDEPAPGGYTFGSGTRLTVV.

This clone was recorded a few times. V and J are TRBV30 and TRBJ1-4; tentatively, D is TRBD1 (5 bases). This CDR3 is 13 amino acids long. Per germline, CDR1 GTSNPN and CDR2 SVGIG (reference sequence). Trimming cost V 1 base and J 5 bases, with 8 bases left between them. The CDR3 DNA reads as TGTGCCTGGAGTGCGGACACAAATGAAAAACTGTTTTTT. Its protein product is CAWSADTNEKLFF. Full variable domain (outside the CDR3, taken from reference TRBV30 and TRBJ1-4): SQTIHQWPATLVQPVGSPLSLECTVEGTSNPNLYWYRQAAGRGLQLLFYSVGIGQISSEVPQNLSASRPQDRQFILSSKKLLLSDSGFYLCAWSADTNEKLFFGSGTQLSVL.

The chain couples TRBV5-8 to TRBJ2-5; 7 nucleotides match TRBD1. There are 16 residues in the CDR3. Germline values: CDR1 SGHTS, CDR2 YDEGEE. V shed 0 bases, J shed 7 bases, and the junction held 12 bases outside the gene matches. CDR3 sequence: CASSLGGQRPEWTQYF. The CDR3 coding sequence is TGTGCCAGCAGCTTGGGGGGACAGCGGCCTGAGTGGACCCAGTACTTC.

Written as DNA, the CDR3 is TGTGCCAGCAGTCTAGCGGGGGGGACCCTCTCCTACAATGAGCAGTTCTTC. It yields the protein CASSLAGGTLSYNEQFF. This chain connects TRBV9 to TRBJ2-1; TRBD2 agrees at 12 bases. The germline gives CDR1 SGDLS, CDR2 YYNGEE. The V gene end was trimmed by 5 bases and the J gene end by 0 bases; junction bases not matched to a gene: 6. This CDR3 comprises 17 residues.

V usage is TRBV7-9 and J usage is TRBJ1-3, with TRBD1 identical over 7 bases. The CDR3 runs 15 residues. Germline assignment: CDR1 SEHNR and CDR2 FQNEAQ (reference sequence). Trimming cost V 4 bases and J 4 bases; bases outside gene matches: 7. The CDR3 is CASSSGQTLGNTIYF. CDR3 in DNA: TGTGCCAGCAGCTCGGGACAGACTCTAGGAAACACCATATATTTT.

The rearrangement links TRBV30 to TRBJ2-7, with D possibly TRBD1 on 5 matching bases. Germline CDR1 reads GTSNPN; CDR2 reads SVGIG (reference sequence). V gave up 1 base and J gave up 5 bases, with 12 bases separating them. The CDR3 sequence is 13 residues long. CDR3 in amino acids: CAWSEGAGHEQYF. The DNA of the CDR3 is TGTGCCTGGAGTGAAGGGGCTGGCCACGAGCAGTACTTC.

V is TRBV4-3 and J is TRBJ1-6; no clear D. V lost 4 bases and J 8 bases, leaving 12 bases between the germline ends. The CDR3 loop spans 14 amino acids. Germline CDR1 is LGHNA and CDR2 is YSLEER. The DNA for the CDR3 is TGCGCCAGCAGCCTGTTGGGCCGGCATTCACCCCTCCACTTT. This codes for CASSLLGRHSPLHF.

The chain combines TRBV29-1 with TRBJ1-2; no firm D call. V lost 0 bases and J 2 bases, leaving 10 bases between the germline ends. This CDR3 has 14 amino acids. Germline V gene sequence: CDR1 SQVTM, CDR2 ANQGSEA. The CDR3: CSVEEEDFNYGYTF. In DNA, the CDR3 is TGCAGCGTTGAAGAAGAGGACTTCAACTATGGCTACACCTTC.

The chain has TRBV7-9 and TRBJ1-1; 11 bases are shared with TRBD1. In germline, CDR1 is SEHNR, CDR2 FQNEAQ (reference sequence). This CDR3 region has 15 residues. The trim removed 6 bases at V and 4 bases at J, leaving 7 bases unmatched. CDR3: CASRDRGRVTTEAFF. The CDR3 DNA is TGTGCCAGCAGGGACAGGGGGCGCGTTACCACTGAAGCTTTCTTT.

The rearrangement joins TRBV5-1 to TRBJ2-7, with 7 bases identical to TRBD2. There are 13 residues in the CDR3. Germline V gene data show CDR1 as SGHRS and CDR2 as YFSETQ. The J segment lost 7 bases and the V segment lost 4 bases, leaving 8 bases of the junction unmatched. The DNA of the CDR3 is TGCGCCAGCAGCCAAATCATGGGGGGGGAGCAGTACTTC. Protein: CASSQIMGGEQYF.

J is TRBJ1-2 and V is TRBV27; the match to TRBD1 covers 12 bases. This CDR3 is built from 14 residues. V was pared by 4 bases and J by 6 bases, with 3 bases of the junction left unmatched. From germline, CDR1 is MNHEY and CDR2 SMNVEV (reference sequence). CDR3 coding DNA: TGTGCCAGCAGTTGGGACAGGGGGCAGGATGGCTACACCTTC. Its protein product is CASSWDRGQDGYTF.

This chain joins TRBV21-1 and TRBJ2-3; TRBD1 is taken as the D call from the table, unchecked against the DNA. TRBV21-1 constitutes a pseudogene. This CDR3 is built from 14 residues. For the CDR3, the DNA is TGTGCCAGCAGCAACTACAGGGGAAAAGTTACGCAGTATTTT. Translated, it gives CASSNYRGKVTQYF.

This clone came up a few times. The genes are TRBV6-4 and TRBJ1-6; D might be TRBD1 (5 bases). Germline CDR1 reads MRHNA; CDR2 reads SNTAGT. The CDR3 extends over 13 amino acids. Trimming shortened V by 3 bases and J by 7 bases, and 7 bases separated the two germline ends. The CDR3 here is CASSEGGNSPLHF. Here the CDR3 DNA reads TGTGCCAGCAGTGAGGGGGGGAATTCACCCCTCCACTTT.